This entry lists 27 T cell receptor beta chains sequenced from one sample in a study of cytomegalovirus exposure and HLA in healthy donors. Both 60 Vbeta primers and 13 Jbeta primers went into the PCR. Assay used: immunoSEQ multiplex PCR; TCRdb lists only in-frame clones, some missing. The ten most abundant clones cover roughly 13% of a sample with about 77,000 clones. Sequencing used PBMCs. These receptors were collected from a man in his fifties in good health and CMV-seropositive.

V gene TRBV5-1 combines with J gene TRBJ1-1; possible D gene TRBD1, 5 bases. The CDR3 is 16 residues long. Germline V gene sequence: CDR1 SGHRS, CDR2 YFSETQ. Trimming shortened V by 0 bases and J by 2 bases, and 14 bases separated the two germline ends. The CDR3 is CASSLAGGEVNTEAFF. The CDR3, as DNA: TGCGCCAGCAGCTTGGCCGGGGGGGAGGTCAACACTGAAGCTTTCTTT. Looking up the rest from reference TRBV5-1 and TRBJ1-1 gives the full variable domain: KAGVTQTPRYLIKTRGQQVTLSCSPISGHRSVSWYQQTPGQGLQFLFEYFSETQRNKGNFPGRFSGRQFSNSRSEMNVSTLELGDSALYLCASSLAGGEVNTEAFFGQGTRLTVV.

The chain recombines TRBV4-1 with TRBJ1-6; D is unresolved. The CDR3 totals 15 residues. V was shortened by 4 bases and J by 9 bases, with 16 bases between the two germline ends. Germline lookup yields CDR1 MGHRA and CDR2 YSYEKL. The DNA of the CDR3 is TGCGCCAGCAGCCTTGAGGGATTAGGAAGTTCACCCCTCCACTTT. It is translated as CASSLEGLGSSPLHF.

V usage is TRBV5-1 and J usage is TRBJ1-5, with D maybe TRBD1 (5 bases). CDR1 SGHRS and CDR2 YFSETQ come from the germline V gene. V lost 0 bases, J lost 0 bases, and 7 bases lay in between. The CDR3 loop spans 15 amino acids. The CDR3 DNA reads TGCGCCAGCAGCTTGGAGGGGTTTAGCAATCAGCCCCAGCATTTT. Its translation is CASSLEGFSNQPQHF.

The chain links TRBV5-4 to TRBJ2-2; 10 bases are a match to TRBD1. CDR1 and CDR2 (germline): SGHNT, YYREEE (reference sequence). With 3 bases clipped from V and 7 bases from J, the junction kept 9 bases outside the gene matches. CDR3 size: 16 residues. In DNA form, the CDR3 reads TGTGCCAGCAGCTACCAGACAGGGGGCTCGGGCGGGGAGCTGTTTTTT. Protein product: CASSYQTGGSGGELFF.

Notes on this clone: Other DNA sequences of this sample code for an identical CDR3. This chain uses TRBV19 with TRBJ2-3; 7 nucleotides agree with TRBD2. CDR1 and CDR2 (germline): LNHDA, SQIVND (reference sequence). CDR3 length: 18 amino acids. DNA of the CDR3: TGTGTTCACAGTAAGTTGGAGGGTCTAGCGGTTAGCACAGATACGCAGTATTTT. It is translated as CVHSKLEGLAVSTDTQYF.

This rearrangement joins TRBV6-5 to TRBJ1-5; TRBD1 aligns across 9 bases. With 6 bases clipped from V and 15 bases from J, the junction kept 9 bases outside the gene matches. Germline V gives CDR1 MNHEY, CDR2 SVGAGI. The CDR3 has 12 residues. The CDR3 sequence: CASSPGQGRMHF. The CDR3 DNA sequence: TGTGCCAGCAGCCCCGGACAGGGGAGGATGCATTTT.

The genes are TRBV6-5 and TRBJ1-2; no clear D gene. The CDR3 contains 14 residues. CDR1 and CDR2 from the germline V gene are MNHEY and SVGAGI. V lost 0 bases, J lost 4 bases, and 9 bases lay in between. CDR3 in DNA: TGTGCCAGCAGTTACTCCCGGGGTGTCTATGGCTACACCTTC. This codes for CASSYSRGVYGYTF.

The rearrangement uses TRBV6-5 and TRBJ1-6; TRBD1 might be the D (6 bases). The ends were cut back, 5 bases at V and 10 bases at J, with 15 bases in the middle. The CDR3 consists of 14 residues. Germline CDR1 and CDR2: MNHEY and SVGAGI. The chain's CDR3 is CASSPTGSRSPLHF. CDR3 bases: TGTGCCAGCAGTCCAACAGGGAGTAGGTCACCCCTCCACTTT.

V is TRBV2 and J is TRBJ2-7; tentative D call: TRBD1 (7 bases). Germline values: CDR1 SNHLY, CDR2 FYNNEI. The CDR3 spans 12 residues. Trimming cost V 7 bases and J 4 bases, with 11 bases left between them. The CDR3 DNA reads as TGTGCCAGCAAGGAGGGGGCTTACGAGCAGTACTTC. As protein: CASKEGAYEQYF.

The chain joins TRBV4-1 to TRBJ1-5; 10 bases are shared with TRBD1. Germline CDR1 MGHRA, CDR2 YSYEKL. With 3 bases clipped from V and 3 bases from J, the junction kept 5 bases outside the gene matches. This CDR3 is 16 amino acids long. The CDR3 region has the DNA TGCGCCAGCAGCCAGAGGACAGGGGGATACAATCAGCCCCAGCATTTT. It codes for CASSQRTGGYNQPQHF.

The rearrangement joins TRBV5-1 to TRBJ2-5; 9 bases line up with TRBD2. Germline CDR1 reads SGHRS; CDR2 reads YFSETQ. Unmatched junction bases numbered 6, after V lost 4 bases and J lost 2 bases. This CDR3 is built from 15 residues. The CDR3 nucleotides are TGCGCCAGCAGCCTGGCAGGACTAGCGCAAGAGACCCAGTACTTC. This codes for CASSLAGLAQETQYF.

V usage is TRBV5-1 and J usage is TRBJ1-1; no reliable D call. Trimming stripped 0 bases from V and 4 bases from J, with 7 bases between. The CDR3 is 13 residues long. In germline, CDR1 is SGHRS, CDR2 YFSETQ. Here the CDR3 DNA reads TGCGCCAGCAGCTTGGTGGCAGGCACTGAAGCTTTCTTT. Translated: CASSLVAGTEAFF.

The V and J genes are TRBV29-1 and TRBJ2-7, with D hard to call. The CDR3 is 12 residues long. The ends were cut back, 1 base at V and 4 bases at J, with 8 bases in the middle. Germline V gene lookup returns CDR1 SQVTM and CDR2 ANQGSEA. CDR3 DNA: TGCAGCGTTGAAGGCGACTTATACGAGCAGTACTTC. The encoded protein is CSVEGDLYEQYF.

The V and J genes are TRBV10-1 and TRBJ2-7, with 10 positions matching TRBD2. Germline lookup yields CDR1 WNHNN and CDR2 SYGVQD (reference sequence). Germline trimming cut 7 bases from V and 4 bases from J; bases unmatched to any gene: 7. The CDR3 is 14 amino acids. The CDR3 DNA sequence: TGCGCCAGCACGGGTAGCGGGGGGACTTACGAGCAGTACGTC. Residues: CASTGSGGTYEQYV.

The V gene is TRBV6-5, the J gene TRBJ1-1; D gene uncertain. The CDR3 is 12 amino acids. Trimming removed 6 bases from V and 3 bases from J, with 8 bases in between. Germline lookup yields CDR1 MNHEY and CDR2 SVGAGI. Here the CDR3 DNA reads TGTGCCAGCAGCGGGAGGTACACTGAAGCTTTCTTT. It encodes CASSGRYTEAFF.

The rearrangement joins TRBV10-3 to TRBJ2-7, with D perhaps matching TRBD2 (6 bases). Trimming removed 6 bases at V and 3 bases at J, with 21 bases between. Germline values: CDR1 ENHRY, CDR2 SYGVKD. The CDR3 has 16 amino acids. CDR3 sequence: CAISPQGGGVYYEQYF. CDR3 in DNA: TGTGCCATCAGCCCCCAAGGCGGCGGGGTTTACTACGAGCAGTACTTC.

The chain is built from TRBV20-1 and TRBJ1-1, with D possibly TRBD1 on 5 matching bases. Germline CDR1 is DFQATT and CDR2 is SNEGSKA (reference sequence). Trimming left V 8 bases short and J 5 bases short, with 12 bases between. The CDR3 is 11 residues long. The CDR3 loop is CSTFQGTEAFF. DNA of the CDR3: TGCAGTACGTTTCAGGGTACTGAAGCTTTCTTT.

The V call is TRBV14, the J call TRBJ1-1; D is perhaps TRBD1 (6 bases). The CDR3 loop spans 15 amino acids. Germline V gene sequence: CDR1 SGHDN, CDR2 FVKESK. V lost 2 bases, J lost 1 base, and 11 bases lay in between. The CDR3 reads CASSQLTGSNTEAFF. CDR3 DNA sequence: TGTGCCAGCAGCCAATTGACAGGTTCGAACACTGAAGCTTTCTTT.

The chain uses TRBV6-1 and TRBJ2-7; D perhaps matches TRBD1 (6 bases). Germline lookup yields CDR1 MNHNS and CDR2 SASEGT. Trimming cost V 1 base and J 5 bases, with 6 bases left between them. The CDR3 is made up of 12 amino acids. DNA for the CDR3: TGTGCCAGCAGTGAAGGGACAGACGAGCAGTACTTC. Its protein is CASSEGTDEQYF.

The CDR3 DNA reads TGTGCCACGACCGACGGGAGCCGAATCACTGAAGCTTTCTTT. Its translation is CATTDGSRITEAFF. The chain carries TRBV19 and TRBJ1-1; D not resolved. V was trimmed by 10 bases and J by 4 bases, leaving 19 bases between them. The CDR3 covers 14 residues. Germline V gives CDR1 LNHDA, CDR2 SQIVND (reference sequence).

The chain employs TRBV9 and TRBJ1-4, with 9 bases matching TRBD1. V lost 2 bases to trimming and J lost 6 bases; unmatched junction nucleotides: 5. This CDR3 spans 15 amino acids. Germline CDR1 SGDLS, CDR2 YYNGEE. The CDR3 region is CASSVSGTGHEKLFF. Here the CDR3 DNA reads TGTGCCAGCAGCGTCTCCGGGACAGGGCATGAAAAACTGTTTTTT.

V usage is TRBV4-2 and J usage is TRBJ1-2, with TRBD1 matching 8 bases. The CDR3 consists of 16 residues. The germline V gene has CDR1 LGHNA and CDR2 YNFKEQ. With 1 base clipped from V and 4 bases from J, the junction kept 8 bases outside the gene matches. In nucleotides, the CDR3 is TGTGCCAGCAGCCAAGTGGGGACAGGACCTTTCTATGGCTACACCTTC. Protein: CASSQVGTGPFYGYTF.

The rearrangement links TRBV28 to TRBJ1-2, with D uncertain. With 6 bases removed from V and 8 bases from J, the gap between germline ends came to 16 bases. Germline V gives CDR1 MDHEN, CDR2 SYDVKM. The CDR3 is made up of 13 amino acids. In DNA form, the CDR3 reads TGTGCCAGCAGGCTACTCGACCTCGGGGGCTACACCTTC. Amino acids: CASRLLDLGGYTF.

Of note for this clone: The junction differs from germline at one of its ends, possibly a read error. The chain recombines TRBV18 with TRBJ2-1, with 11 bases lining up with TRBD2. CDR1 is KGHSH, CDR2 LQKENI, per germline. This CDR3 is built from 17 residues. The CDR3 DNA is TGTGCCAGCTCCGTGGGACTAGCGGACTCCTCCGACAATGAGCAGTTCTTC. The encoded protein is CASSVGLADSSDNEQFF.

CDR3 DNA: TGTGCCAGTAGTATGGGGGACAGGATTACCGAAGCTTTCTTT. It is translated as CASSMGDRITEAFF. This chain uses TRBV19 with TRBJ1-1, with TRBD1 matching over 8 bases. V lost 3 bases to trimming and J lost 8 bases; unmatched junction nucleotides: 8. The germline V gene has CDR1 LNHDA and CDR2 SQIVND (reference sequence). The CDR3 has 14 amino acids.

This rearrangement joins TRBV5-1 to TRBJ2-7; D possibly corresponds to TRBD2 (7 bases). V shed 3 bases and J shed 3 bases, with 13 bases lying between them. Germline-derived CDR1 and CDR2 are SGHRS and YFSETQ. This CDR3 is 14 amino acids long. CDR3: CASSSPGGFYEQYF. CDR3 coding DNA: TGCGCCAGCAGCTCTCCGGGGGGCTTCTACGAGCAGTACTTC.

The CDR3 protein is CASSGSGLAGVYEQYF. The CDR3 nucleotides read TGTGCCAGCAGTGGCTCGGGACTAGCGGGAGTATACGAGCAGTACTTC. The V call is TRBV6-1, the J call TRBJ2-7; 14 nucleotides line up with TRBD2. CDR3 length equals 16 residues. V shed 4 bases and J 4 bases; nucleotides not matched to a gene: 6. Germline CDR1 reads MNHNS; CDR2 reads SASEGT.